Given below is one T cell receptor beta chain in context. Its matching antigen is unknown. Naive CD8 cells were CD45RO-negative, positively selected for CCR7, excluding terminally differentiated effector memory CD45RA+ cells. This record comes from a study of shared clonotypes between healthy human individuals. The input for sorted-subset replicate PCRs was about 200 ng DNA, tens of thousands of T cell genomes. Profiled with immunoSEQ multiplex PCR; TCRdb holds only in-frame clones, not every one. The sample shows roughly 2,000,000 clones, over 85% of them seen only once. Study-wide results and limits: Across subsets, estimated richness was generally greater for naive than for memory populations.

The germline gives CDR1 GTSNPN, CDR2 SVGIG (reference sequence). V was shortened by 3 bases and J by 0 bases, with 9 bases between the two germline ends. This CDR3 is built from 13 residues. The clonotype was recovered from a man aged 18 to 30 in good health. The chain is built from TRBV30 and TRBJ2-7, with D perhaps TRBD2 (6 bases). Sample: naive CD8+ T cells sorted from blood. CDR3: CAWRGLTSYEQYF. CDR3 DNA: TGTGCCTGGAGGGGACTCACCTCCTACGAGCAGTACTTC.